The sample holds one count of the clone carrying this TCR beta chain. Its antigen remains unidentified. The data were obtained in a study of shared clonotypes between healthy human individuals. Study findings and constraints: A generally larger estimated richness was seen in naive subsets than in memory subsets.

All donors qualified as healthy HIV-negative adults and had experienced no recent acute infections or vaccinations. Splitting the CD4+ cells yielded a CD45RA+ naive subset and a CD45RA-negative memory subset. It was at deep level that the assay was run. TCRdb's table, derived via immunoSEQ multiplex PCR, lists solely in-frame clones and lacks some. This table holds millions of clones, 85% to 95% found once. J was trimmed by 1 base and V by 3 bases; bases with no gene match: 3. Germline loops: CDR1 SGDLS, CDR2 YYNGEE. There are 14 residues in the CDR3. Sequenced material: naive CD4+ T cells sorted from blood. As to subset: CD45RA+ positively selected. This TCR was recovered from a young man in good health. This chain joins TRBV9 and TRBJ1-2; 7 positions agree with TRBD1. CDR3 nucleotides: TGTGCCAGCAGCGCGCGGGACAGTAACTATGGCTACACCTTC. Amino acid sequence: CASSARDSNYGYTF. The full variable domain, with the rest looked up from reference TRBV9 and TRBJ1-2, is DSGVTQTPKHLITATGQRVTLRCSPRSGDLSVYWYQQSLDQGLQFLIQYYNGEERAKGNILERFSAQQFPDLHSELNLSSLELGDSALYFCASSARDSNYGYTFGSGTRLTVV.